Listed below are T cell receptor beta chains from one sample, sequenced in a study of lymphopenia after photon versus proton radiotherapy. Generated by immunoSEQ multiplex PCR, the TCRdb table keeps only in-frame clones and is missing some. The repertoire has 30,000 or so clones, just under 90% of them found once; the top ten carry around 47%. Sequenced here: peripheral blood, sampled from a patient treated with proton-based radiotherapy. These receptors originate from an older woman with cholangiocarcinoma. Some clones in this sample may be carry-over from other donors' samples. CDR3s include the opening cysteine and the closing phenylalanine or tryptophan. D genes are given only for firm matches. Clone size is stated in some rows and not others, as once, few, many or a class when expanded.

TRBV6-5	NA	TRBJ1-2	TRBD1	TGTGCCAGCAGTCCTATGACAGGGGGCTGGTATGGCTACACCTTC	CASSPMTGGWYGYTF
TRBV5-1	NA	TRBJ2-1	NA	TGCGCCAGCAGCTTTTCTAGAATCAATGAGCAGTTCTTC	CASSFSRINEQFF
TRBV4-2	NA	TRBJ1-6	NA	TGTGCCAGCAGCCAAGATGCGGACGGGAGTTCACCCCTCCACTTT	CASSQDADGSSPLHF
TRBV19	once	TRBJ1-2	TRBD1	TGTGCCAGTAGTGCCCTGCCGGGACAGGGTTATTTCAACTATGGCTACACCTTC	CASSALPGQGYFNYGYTF
TRBV6-5	once	TRBJ2-7	TRBD1	TGTGCCAGCAGTTCGGACAGGGGTGACTACGAGCAGTACTTC	CASSSDRGDYEQYF
TRBV13	NA	TRBJ1-2	NA	TGTGCCAGCAGCGTAGCAGCTCTCCCAGATGGGGCTTATGGCTACACCTTC	CASSVAALPDGAYGYTF
TRBV4-3	NA	TRBJ2-7	TRBD2	TGCGCCAGCAGCCACGGACTAGCGGGAGGAGGCGAGCAGTACTTC	CASSHGLAGGGEQYF
TRBV6-5	NA	TRBJ2-3	TRBD2	TGTGCCAGCAGTTTAGCGGGAGGCGGCACAGATACGCAGTATTTT	CASSLAGGGTDTQYF
TRBV6-5	NA	TRBJ1-6	NA	TGTGCCACCAAAGTGGGGGGAAATTCACCCCTCCACTTT	CATKVGGNSPLHF
TRBV18	NA	TRBJ2-7	TRBD1	TGTGCCAGCTCACCGACAGGGAACGAGCAGTACTTC	CASSPTGNEQYF
TRBV5-1	NA	TRBJ2-2	NA	TGCGCCAGCAGCCAGGACCCTACCGGGGAGCTGTTTTTT	CASSQDPTGELFF
TRBV29-1	NA	TRBJ2-5	TRBD2	TGCAGCCCGATGTTAGCGGGACCCGAGACCCAGTACTTC	CSPMLAGPETQYF
TRBV6-5	NA	TRBJ2-7	TRBD2	TGTGCCAGCAGTCCTAGCGGGAGTCGCAACGAGCAGTACTTC	CASSPSGSRNEQYF